This TCR beta chain was observed in a study of cytomegalovirus exposure and HLA in healthy donors. Study results and limitations: Reports state that TCR beta sequences accurately predicted most subjects' HLA-A and HLA-B alleles. Reportedly, cytomegalovirus status was diagnosed with high sensitivity and specificity.

Trimming removed 1 base at V and 0 bases at J, with 7 bases between. CDR1 and CDR2 from the germline V gene are SGHTA and FQGNSA. The CDR3 consists of 15 residues. As for this clone: The antigen is not known.

It was with 60 Vbeta and 13 Jbeta primers that the PCR ran. This table comes from immunoSEQ multiplex PCR, and its TCRdb copy is limited to in-frame clones, with some not included. Among some 140,000 clones listed, about 83% were seen once. This clonotype originated in a woman aged 35 to 49 in good health and CMV-seronegative. The sequenced sample consisted of PBMCs. The chain employs TRBV7-2 and TRBJ2-1; D uncertain. CDR3 in DNA: TGTGCCAGCAGCTTAGGCGGCGGCTCCTACAATGAGCAGTTCTTC. Protein: CASSLGGGSYNEQFF.